This is a list of T cell receptor beta chains from one sample in a study of T cell responses to AZD1222 COVID-19 vaccine. Assay used: immunoSEQ multiplex PCR; TCRdb lists only in-frame clones, some missing. The sample holds roughly 120,000 clones, under 85% seen once. The sample consisted of peripheral blood, taken on day 0 of AZD1222 vaccination. The receptors shown here come from an adult in good health. Each CDR3 is given with its conserved first and last residue. D genes are given only for firm matches. Clone size, where shown, is once, few, many, or a class for clones that have expanded.

V gene	J gene	D gene	clone size	CDR3 DNA	CDR3 protein
TRBV5-5	TRBJ2-7	-	-	TGTGCCAGCAGCACAACAGGGACAAGCTCCTACGAGCAGTACTTC	CASSTTGTSSYEQYF
TRBV6-5	TRBJ1-2	TRBD1	many	TGTGCCAGCACCCCGGGACAGGGAGGTCATGGCTACACCTTC	CASTPGQGGHGYTF
TRBV28	TRBJ1-6	-	-	TGTGCCAGCAGGGGGAGCAGCTCCTATAATTCACCCCTCCACTTT	CASRGSSSYNSPLHF
TRBV11-3	TRBJ2-2	-	-	TGTGCCAGCAGCTTAGCAGCGTCCGGCGGGGAGCTGTTTTTT	CASSLAASGGELFF
TRBV7-9	TRBJ2-3	-	-	TGTGCCAGCAGCCCCCCGCGAGGGGAGATCACAGATACGCAGTATTTT	CASSPPRGEITDTQYF
TRBV24-1	TRBJ2-3	TRBD2	-	TGTGCCACCAGTGATCCCGGGACTAGGGAGTCAGATACGCAGTATTTT	CATSDPGTRESDTQYF
TRBV19	TRBJ2-7	-	-	TGTGCCAGTAGTCAGGAGAGCTCCTACGAGCAGTACTTC	CASSQESSYEQYF
TRBV7-2	TRBJ1-5	-	-	TGTGCCAGCAGCTTGATAGACAATCAGCCCCAGCATTTT	CASSLIDNQPQHF
TRBV6-1	TRBJ1-1	-	-	TGTGCCAGCAGTGACGCCAGGGTTAGGAACACTGAAGCTTTCTTT	CASSDARVRNTEAFF
TRBV27	TRBJ1-5	-	-	TGTGCCAGCAGTACGTCTGGTGCCTCTAATCAGCCCCAGCATTTT	CASSTSGASNQPQHF
TRBV9	TRBJ2-7	TRBD2	-	TGTGCCAGCAGCCCCATCGGGGGGAAGGACGAGCAGTACTTC	CASSPIGGKDEQYF
TRBV28	TRBJ1-6	-	once	TGTGCCAGCAGTTTAACAGGGTCAGGTTCACCCCTCCACTTT	CASSLTGSGSPLHF
TRBV7-2	TRBJ2-3	-	-	TGTGCCAGCAGCCCCATGAGGGTTTTGGGAACAGATACGCAGTATTTT	CASSPMRVLGTDTQYF
TRBV10-1	TRBJ2-1	-	-	TGCGCCAGCAGTGAGGGGAATGAGCAGTTCTTC	CASSEGNEQFF
TRBV7-8	TRBJ2-7	-	-	TGTGCCAGCAGCTTAGGATACAACTACGAGCAGTACTTC	CASSLGYNYEQYF
TRBV5-1	TRBJ1-2	-	-	TGCGCCAGCAGCCTATCTCCCTCTGACAGATTCTATGGCTACACCTTC	CASSLSPSDRFYGYTF
TRBV4-1	TRBJ1-2	-	-	TGCGCCAGCAGCCATGCCAAACGGACGGGCGGCTACACCTTC	CASSHAKRTGGYTF
TRBV7-8	TRBJ1-2	-	-	TGTGCCAGCAGTCCCGGGGGTATTTATGGCTACACCTTC	CASSPGGIYGYTF
TRBV12-3/TRBV12-4	TRBJ1-2	-	many	TGTGCCAGCAGTTTAGTAAACTATGGCTACACCTTC	CASSLVNYGYTF
TRBV9	TRBJ2-3	TRBD2	-	TGTGCCAGCAGCGTAGTCGCTAGCGGGGGTACAGATACGCAGTATTTT	CASSVVASGGTDTQYF
TRBV28	TRBJ1-1	-	-	TGTGCCAGCAGTCGGGGGACTGAAGCTTTCTTT	CASSRGTEAFF
TRBV7-9	TRBJ1-1	-	few	TGTGCCAGCAGCTTATCGACGGCCCCGAGAACTGAAGCTTTCTTT	CASSLSTAPRTEAFF
TRBV7-9	TRBJ2-3	-	-	TGTGCCAGCAGCTTAGATGGGGGGACACGCACAGATACGCAGTATTTT	CASSLDGGTRTDTQYF
TRBV11-2	TRBJ1-2	-	-	TGTGCCAGCAGCCTAACCACAGGGAACTATGGCTACACCTTC	CASSLTTGNYGYTF
TRBV6-5	TRBJ2-7	-	-	TGTGCCAGCAAAGGGTGGAACTCCTACGAGCAGTACTTC	CASKGWNSYEQYF
TRBV24-1	TRBJ2-2	-	-	TGTGCCACCAGTGATTCGGTCAGAGGGAACACCGGGGAGCTGTTTTTT	CATSDSVRGNTGELFF
TRBV10-3	TRBJ1-2	TRBD1	-	TGTGCCATCAGTGGCGCGGGACAGGGGGCAATTAACTATGGCTACACCTTC	CAISGAGQGAINYGYTF
TRBV27	TRBJ1-4	-	-	TGTGCCAGCAGCCCCCGGAGGGCAACTAATGAAAAACTGTTTTTT	CASSPRRATNEKLFF
TRBV30	TRBJ2-3	-	-	TGTGCCTGGAGTGTAGAGGCAGGGTCAGATACGCAGTATTTT	CAWSVEAGSDTQYF
TRBV6-5	TRBJ2-5	TRBD2	-	TGTGCCAGCAGTTACGAAATAGCGGGGGGGCAGGAGACCCAGTACTTC	CASSYEIAGGQETQYF
TRBV6-2/TRBV6-3	TRBJ1-6	-	-	TGTGCCAGCAGTTCGCGGGGGTATAATTCACCCCTCCACTTT	CASSSRGYNSPLHF
TRBV7-9	TRBJ2-2	TRBD1	-	TGTGCCAGCAGCCCAAAGGGACAGGGAAGTATCACCGGGGAGCTGTTTTTT	CASSPKGQGSITGELFF
TRBV7-9	TRBJ1-2	-	-	TGTGCCAGCAGCTTATTGGCCCCCAGCAGGGAGGGTGGCTACACCTTC	CASSLLAPSREGGYTF
TRBV2	TRBJ2-7	-	-	TGTGCCAGCAGTGCGGGGGCCCGACTGGGCGAGCAGTACTTC	CASSAGARLGEQYF
TRBV11-3	TRBJ1-2	TRBD1	-	TGTGCCAGCAGCTTAACAGGGGAGTATGGCTACACCTTC	CASSLTGEYGYTF
TRBV6-5	TRBJ1-1	-	-	TGTGCCAGCTTCAAAGGGGAGTCTGAAGCTTTCTTT	CASFKGESEAFF
TRBV28	TRBJ1-6	TRBD1	-	TGTGCCAGCAGTTCGCCGACAGGGTTAAATTCACCCCTCCACTTT	CASSSPTGLNSPLHF
TRBV28	TRBJ2-1	-	-	TGTGCCAGCAGTCCCCTACGGAGGGGCAATGAGCAGTTCTTC	CASSPLRRGNEQFF
TRBV2	TRBJ1-5	TRBD1	-	TGTGCCAGCGGGGGACAGCCCTTTAATCAGCCCCAGCATTTT	CASGGQPFNQPQHF
TRBV19	TRBJ2-2	-	-	TGTGCCACTGGGGCAGGGGCAGCCACCGGGGAGCTGTTTTTT	CATGAGAATGELFF
TRBV4-2	TRBJ2-7	-	-	TGTGCCAGCAGCCAGGGGATCTCCGGGACACCCCACGAGCAGTACTTC	CASSQGISGTPHEQYF
TRBV2	TRBJ2-7	TRBD1	few	TGTGCCAGCGGGGGACAGGGAAGACCCTCCTACGAGCAGTACTTC	CASGGQGRPSYEQYF
TRBV25-1	TRBJ1-3	-	-	TGTGCCAGCAAGGTGGAGGGTGGGACAGGAAACACCATATATTTT	CASKVEGGTGNTIYF
TRBV18	TRBJ1-6	TRBD1	-	TGTGCCAGCTCACCAATCGGGTCGCAGGGGGATTCACCCCTCCACTTT	CASSPIGSQGDSPLHF
TRBV7-9	TRBJ1-1	-	-	TGTGCCAGCACCGAGAGGTGGGTCGGGGGTGTGGCGAAAGCTTTCTTT	CASTERWVGGVAKAFF
TRBV6-5	TRBJ1-5	-	-	TGTGCCAGCAACCGCCAGAGTGGTCAGCCCCAGCATTTT	CASNRQSGQPQHF
TRBV10-3	TRBJ2-7	TRBD2	-	TGTGCCATCAGTCCCGGACTAGCGGGGGGAAGCTCCTACGAGCAGTACTTC	CAISPGLAGGSSYEQYF
TRBV11-2	TRBJ1-4	TRBD1	-	TGTGCCAGCAGCCCAGGACAGGCGGGGAATGAAAAACTGTTTTTT	CASSPGQAGNEKLFF
TRBV6-5	TRBJ1-5	-	-	TGTGCCACTACGTGGGATAGCAATCAGCCCCAGCATTTT	CATTWDSNQPQHF